Each of the 10 T cell receptor beta chains below was sequenced from the same sample in a study of blood T cells in healthy people across ages. For the second PCR, which ran for roughly 6 to 12 cycles, a sample-barcoded 5' primer and a J-beta primer mix were used. Each CDR3 protein gets one entry after TCRdb re-called the 5' RACE reads with MiXCR. The sample includes about 800,000 distinct CDR3 sequences, just under 25% seen only once; the top ten take more than 3%. These sequences were also reported in another study, on T cells of mothers and their children.

Sequencing input: blood. These receptors came from a boy aged 5 to 17 in good health.

This clonotype has a handful of counts. The V gene is TRBV4-3, the J gene TRBJ1-4; 8 bases align to TRBD1. The germline V gene encodes CDR1 LGHNA and CDR2 YSLEER. The CDR3 has 15 amino acids. V gave up 1 base and J gave up 5 bases; unmatched junction bases: 3. CDR3 in amino acids: CASSQADRDNEKLFF. In DNA form, the CDR3 reads TGCGCCAGCAGCCAAGCGGACAGGGACAATGAAAAACTGTTTTTT.

This clonotype was recorded only once. The chain employs TRBV14 and TRBJ2-1; 9 nucleotides agree with TRBD1. V was clipped by 6 bases and J by 2 bases; unmatched bases: 23. The V gene's germline CDR1 is SGHDN and CDR2 FVKESK. This CDR3 region has 21 residues. The CDR3 nucleotides read TGTGCCAGCAGGCACGCAAGGGGGTATCAAGCCGGGACAGGGACCTACAATGAGCAGTTCTTC. Translated, it gives CASRHARGYQAGTGTYNEQFF. Using reference TRBV14 and TRBJ2-1 for the parts outside the CDR3, the full variable domain is EAGVTQFPSHSVIEKGQTVTLRCDPISGHDNLYWYRRVMGKEIKFLLHFVKESKQDESGMPNNRFLAERTGGTYSTLKVQPAELEDSGVYFCASRHARGYQAGTGTYNEQFFGPGTRLTVL.

The chain employs TRBV6-6 and TRBJ1-5; no firm D call. The length of the CDR3 is 15 residues. Germline values: CDR1 MNHNY, CDR2 SVGAGI (reference sequence). V lost 5 bases, J lost 0 bases, and 11 bases lay in between. The CDR3 region is CASSDLGVSNQPQHF. The CDR3 DNA reads TGTGCCAGCAGTGACCTCGGGGTTAGCAATCAGCCCCAGCATTTT.

The chain uses TRBV7-7 and TRBJ2-3; 13 positions match TRBD2. Trimming cost V 6 bases and J 3 bases; bases outside gene matches: 6. Germline CDR1 reads SSHAT; CDR2 reads FNYEAQ (reference sequence). The CDR3 runs to 16 residues. In DNA form, the CDR3 reads TGTGCCAGCAGGAAACGGACTAGCGGGGGTACAGATACGCAGTATTTT. Protein sequence: CASRKRTSGGTDTQYF.

This clonotype was found a few times. The rearrangement links TRBV7-3 to TRBJ1-1; D is undetermined. CDR3 size: 14 residues. The V gene's germline CDR1 is SGHTA and CDR2 FQGTGA. Trimming took off 5 bases at V and 1 base at J, with 11 bases between the two ends. DNA for the CDR3: TGTGCCAGCAGCCGTAATGGCAGGAACACTGAAGCTTTCTTT. Protein product: CASSRNGRNTEAFF.

To note about this clonotype: At one of its ends the junction is not consistent with the germline gene, which may arise from a read error. The chain links TRBV3-1 to TRBJ1-3; D call uncertain. The CDR3 totals 15 residues. Germline V gives CDR1 LGHDT, CDR2 YNNKEL (reference sequence). The CDR3 protein is CASSQDPGSGHTIYF. The DNA for the CDR3 is TGTGCCAGCAGCCAAGATCCAGGTTCTGGACACACCATATATTTT.

In this sample, this clonotype turned up a few times. The V call is TRBV20-1, the J call TRBJ1-5, with D tentatively TRBD1 (5 bases). V was cut by 0 bases and J by 5 bases, with 14 bases left in between. CDR1 is DFQATT and CDR2 is SNEGSKA in the germline V gene (reference sequence). This CDR3 is built from 15 residues. CDR3 nucleotide sequence: TGCAGTGCTAGAGATCGGGGGGTCGGCCATCAGCCCCAGCATTTT. It translates to CSARDRGVGHQPQHF.

This chain uses TRBV24-1 with TRBJ2-1; D perhaps matches TRBD2 (7 bases). The J call is in doubt because the DNA end fits TRBJ2-5 better. The CDR3 contains 15 residues. Germline assignment: CDR1 KGHDR and CDR2 SFDVKD. The CDR3 protein is CATSAGGGTQETQYF. In DNA form, the CDR3 reads TGTGCCACCAGTGCCGGGGGAGGGACACAAGAGACCCAGTACTTC.

This clonotype was picked up a small number of times. This chain uses TRBV20-1 with TRBJ2-3, with TRBD1 matching 7 bases. The J segment lost 2 bases and the V segment lost 3 bases, leaving 14 bases of the junction unmatched. The CDR3 has 17 amino acids. Germline V lookup: CDR1 DFQATT, CDR2 SNEGSKA (reference sequence). CDR3 sequence (DNA): TGCAGTGCTAGTCAGGGGACAGCACGCCCTCACACAGATACGCAGTATTTT. Its protein product is CSASQGTARPHTDTQYF.

This chain's CDR3 is CSVLRDTQYF. CDR3 DNA: TGCAGCGTGCTGAGGGATACGCAGTATTTT. The chain combines TRBV29-1 with TRBJ2-3, with D hard to call. Germline CDR1 reads SQVTM; CDR2 reads ANQGSEA. Trimming stripped 6 bases from V and 6 bases from J, with 7 bases between. There are 10 residues in the CDR3.